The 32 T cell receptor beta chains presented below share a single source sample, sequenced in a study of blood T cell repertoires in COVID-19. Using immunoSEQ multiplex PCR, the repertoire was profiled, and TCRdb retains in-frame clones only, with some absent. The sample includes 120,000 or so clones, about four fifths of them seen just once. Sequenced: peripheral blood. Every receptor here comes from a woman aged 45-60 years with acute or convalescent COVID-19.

The CDR3 loop is CARQGGGTEAFF. The CDR3 region has the DNA TGTGCCAGACAGGGGGGTGGAACTGAAGCTTTCTTT. The rearrangement uses TRBV30 and TRBJ1-1, with 9 bases lining up with TRBD1. The CDR3 is 12 residues long. The germline gives CDR1 GTSNPN, CDR2 SVGIG (reference sequence). V lost 8 bases to trimming and J lost 5 bases; unmatched junction nucleotides: 6.

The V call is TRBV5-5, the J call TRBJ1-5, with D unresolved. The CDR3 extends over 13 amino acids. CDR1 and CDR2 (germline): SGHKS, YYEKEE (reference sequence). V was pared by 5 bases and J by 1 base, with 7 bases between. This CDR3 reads CASSRESNQPQHF. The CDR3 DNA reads TGTGCCAGCAGTCGCGAAAGCAATCAGCCCCAGCATTTT.

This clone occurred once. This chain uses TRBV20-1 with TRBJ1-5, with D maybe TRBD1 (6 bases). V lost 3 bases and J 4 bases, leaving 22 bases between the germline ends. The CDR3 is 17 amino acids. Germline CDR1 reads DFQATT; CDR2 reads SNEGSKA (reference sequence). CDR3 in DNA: TGCAGTGCTAGTAGGGATACAGGGATTGGAAGAAATCAGCCCCAGCATTTT. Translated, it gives CSASRDTGIGRNQPQHF.

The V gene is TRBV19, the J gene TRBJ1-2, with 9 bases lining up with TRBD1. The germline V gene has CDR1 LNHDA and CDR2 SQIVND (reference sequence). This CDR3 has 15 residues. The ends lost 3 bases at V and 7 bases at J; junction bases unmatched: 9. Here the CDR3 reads CASSIGTGSAGGYTF. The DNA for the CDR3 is TGTGCCAGTAGTATCGGGACAGGGTCGGCGGGTGGCTACACCTTC.

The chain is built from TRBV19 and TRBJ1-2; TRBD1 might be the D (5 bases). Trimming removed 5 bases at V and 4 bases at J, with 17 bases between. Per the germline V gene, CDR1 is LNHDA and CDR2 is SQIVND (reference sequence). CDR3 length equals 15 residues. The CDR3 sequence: CASSQQTGPGYGYTF. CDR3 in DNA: TGTGCCAGTAGTCAGCAAACAGGTCCTGGCTATGGCTACACCTTC. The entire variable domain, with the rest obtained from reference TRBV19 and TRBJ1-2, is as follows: DGGITQSPKYLFRKEGQNVTLSCEQNLNHDAMYWYRQDPGQGLRLIYYSQIVNDFQKGDIAEGYSVSREKKESFPLTVTSAQKNPTAFYLCASSQQTGPGYGYTFGSGTRLTVV.

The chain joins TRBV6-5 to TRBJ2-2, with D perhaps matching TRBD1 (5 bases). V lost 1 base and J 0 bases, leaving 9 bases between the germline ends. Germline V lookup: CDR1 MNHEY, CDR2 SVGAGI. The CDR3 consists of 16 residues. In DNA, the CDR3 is TGTGCCAGCAGTTACTTACAACAGGCGAACACCGGGGAGCTGTTTTTT. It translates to CASSYLQQANTGELFF.

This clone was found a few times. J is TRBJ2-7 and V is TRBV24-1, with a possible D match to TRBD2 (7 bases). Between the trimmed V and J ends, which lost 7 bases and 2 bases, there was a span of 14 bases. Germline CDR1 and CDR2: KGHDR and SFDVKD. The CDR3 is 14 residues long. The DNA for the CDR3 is TGTGCCACCAGCACCGACGGGGGGCCCTACGAGCAGTACTTC. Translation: CATSTDGGPYEQYF.

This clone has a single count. Written as DNA, the CDR3 is TGTGCTAGTGGTTCCCACTACAGGGATTCACCCCTCCACTTT. The encoded protein is CASGSHYRDSPLHF. The chain joins TRBV12-5 to TRBJ1-6; D might be TRBD1 (6 bases). Germline CDR1 reads LGHNT; CDR2 reads FRNRAP. V was cut by 4 bases and J by 8 bases, with 12 bases left in between. The CDR3 runs 14 residues.

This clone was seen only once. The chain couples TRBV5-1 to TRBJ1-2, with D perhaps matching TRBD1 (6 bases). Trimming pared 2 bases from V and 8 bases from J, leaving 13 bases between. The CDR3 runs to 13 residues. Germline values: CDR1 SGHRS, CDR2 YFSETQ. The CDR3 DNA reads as TGCGCCAGCAGCTTCGATAGGACAGAGGGCTACACCTTC. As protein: CASSFDRTEGYTF.

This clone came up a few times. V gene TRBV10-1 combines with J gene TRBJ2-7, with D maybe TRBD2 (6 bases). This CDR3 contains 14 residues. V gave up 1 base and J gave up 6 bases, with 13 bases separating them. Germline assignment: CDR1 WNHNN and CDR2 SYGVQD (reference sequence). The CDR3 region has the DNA TGCGCCAGCAGTGAGTTGGAGGGAATCGGCGAGCAGTACTTC. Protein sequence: CASSELEGIGEQYF.

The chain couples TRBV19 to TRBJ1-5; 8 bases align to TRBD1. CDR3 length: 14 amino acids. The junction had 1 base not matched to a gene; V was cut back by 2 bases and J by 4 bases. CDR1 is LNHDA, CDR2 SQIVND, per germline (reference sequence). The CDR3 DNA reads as TGTGCCAGTAGTATAACAGGGGGAAATCAGCCCCAGCATTTT. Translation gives CASSITGGNQPQHF.

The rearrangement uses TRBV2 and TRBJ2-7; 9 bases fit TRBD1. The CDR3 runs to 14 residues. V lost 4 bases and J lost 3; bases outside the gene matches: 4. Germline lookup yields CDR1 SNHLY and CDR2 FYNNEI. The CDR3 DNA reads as TGTGCCAGCAGTGTAGGGGGACAGGGCTACGAGCAGTACTTC. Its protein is CASSVGGQGYEQYF.

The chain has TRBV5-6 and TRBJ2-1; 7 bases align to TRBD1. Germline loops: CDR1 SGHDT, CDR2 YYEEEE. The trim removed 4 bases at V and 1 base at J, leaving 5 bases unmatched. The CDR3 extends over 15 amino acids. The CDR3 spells CASSQDRRSYNEQFF. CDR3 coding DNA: TGTGCCAGCAGCCAGGACAGGAGATCCTACAATGAGCAGTTCTTC. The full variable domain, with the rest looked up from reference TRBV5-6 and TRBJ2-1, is DAGVTQSPTHLIKTRGQQVTLRCSPKSGHDTVSWYQQALGQGPQFIFQYYEEEERQRGNFPDRFSGHQFPNYSSELNVNALLLGDSALYLCASSQDRRSYNEQFFGPGTRLTVL.

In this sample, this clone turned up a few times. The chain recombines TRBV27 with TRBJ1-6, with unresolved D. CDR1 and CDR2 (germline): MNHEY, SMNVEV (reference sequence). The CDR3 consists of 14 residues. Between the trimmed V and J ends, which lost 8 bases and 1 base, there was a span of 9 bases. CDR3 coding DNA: TGTGCCAGCCGGGCGGGGTCCTATAATTCACCCCTCCACTTT. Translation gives CASRAGSYNSPLHF.

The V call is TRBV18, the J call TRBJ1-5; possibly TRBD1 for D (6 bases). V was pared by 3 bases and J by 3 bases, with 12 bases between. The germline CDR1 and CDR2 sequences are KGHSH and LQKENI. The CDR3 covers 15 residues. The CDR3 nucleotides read TGTGCCAGCTCACCGAGTCACAGGGACAATCAGCCCCAGCATTTT. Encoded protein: CASSPSHRDNQPQHF.

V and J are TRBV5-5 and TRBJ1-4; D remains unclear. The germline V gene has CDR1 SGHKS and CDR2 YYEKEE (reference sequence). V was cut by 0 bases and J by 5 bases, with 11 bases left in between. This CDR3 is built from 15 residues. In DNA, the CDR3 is TGTGCCAGCAGCTTGGGAGCGAGGAACAATGAAAAACTGTTTTTT. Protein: CASSLGARNNEKLFF.

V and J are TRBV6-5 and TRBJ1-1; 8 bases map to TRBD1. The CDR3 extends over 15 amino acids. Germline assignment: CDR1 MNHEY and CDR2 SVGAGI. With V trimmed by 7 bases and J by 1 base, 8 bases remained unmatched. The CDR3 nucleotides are TGTGCCAGCATCACTTCTGGACAGGGGAACACTGAAGCTTTCTTT. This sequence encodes CASITSGQGNTEAFF.

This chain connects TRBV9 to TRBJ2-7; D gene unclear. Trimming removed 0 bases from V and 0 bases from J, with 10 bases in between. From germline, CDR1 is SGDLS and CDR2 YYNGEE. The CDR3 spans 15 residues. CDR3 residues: CASSVGAVPSYEQYF. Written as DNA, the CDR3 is TGTGCCAGCAGCGTAGGGGCAGTCCCCTCCTACGAGCAGTACTTC. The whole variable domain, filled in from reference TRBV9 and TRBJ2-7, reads DSGVTQTPKHLITATGQRVTLRCSPRSGDLSVYWYQQSLDQGLQFLIQYYNGEERAKGNILERFSAQQFPDLHSELNLSSLELGDSALYFCASSVGAVPSYEQYFGPGTRLTVT.

The DNA of the CDR3 is TGTGCCAGTAGTATCAGGGGGATCTCCTACAATGAGCAGTTCTTC. It codes for CASSIRGISYNEQFF. This chain uses TRBV19 with TRBJ2-1, with 7 bases lining up with TRBD1. Germline assignment: CDR1 LNHDA and CDR2 SQIVND (reference sequence). V lost 3 bases, J lost 0 bases, and 2 bases stayed unmatched. The CDR3 sequence is 15 residues long.

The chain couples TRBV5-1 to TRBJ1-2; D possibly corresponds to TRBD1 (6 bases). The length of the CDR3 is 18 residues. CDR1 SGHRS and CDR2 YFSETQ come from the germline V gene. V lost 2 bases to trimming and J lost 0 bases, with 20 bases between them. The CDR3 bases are TGCGCCAGCAGCTTACTTCGGGACAAGGCGGAGGCTAACTATGGCTACACCTTC. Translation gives CASSLLRDKAEANYGYTF.

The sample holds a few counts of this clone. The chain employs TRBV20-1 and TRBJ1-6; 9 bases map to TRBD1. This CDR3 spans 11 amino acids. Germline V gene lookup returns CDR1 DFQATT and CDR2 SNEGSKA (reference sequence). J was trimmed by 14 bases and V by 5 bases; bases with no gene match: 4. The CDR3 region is CSARTGETLHF. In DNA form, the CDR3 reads TGCAGTGCTCGGACAGGGGAAACCCTCCACTTT.

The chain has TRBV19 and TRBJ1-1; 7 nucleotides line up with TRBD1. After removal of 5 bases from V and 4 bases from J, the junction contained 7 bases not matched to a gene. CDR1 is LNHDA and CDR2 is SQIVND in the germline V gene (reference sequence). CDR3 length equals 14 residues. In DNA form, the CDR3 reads TGTGCCAGTAGTCGACAGGGAAAGGTCACTGAAGCTTTCTTT. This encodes CASSRQGKVTEAFF.

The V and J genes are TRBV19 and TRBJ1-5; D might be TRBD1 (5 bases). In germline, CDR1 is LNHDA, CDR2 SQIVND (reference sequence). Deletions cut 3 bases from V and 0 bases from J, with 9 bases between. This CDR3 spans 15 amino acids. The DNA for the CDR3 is TGTGCCAGTAGTATCCAGGGCTATAGCAATCAGCCCCAGCATTTT. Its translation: CASSIQGYSNQPQHF.

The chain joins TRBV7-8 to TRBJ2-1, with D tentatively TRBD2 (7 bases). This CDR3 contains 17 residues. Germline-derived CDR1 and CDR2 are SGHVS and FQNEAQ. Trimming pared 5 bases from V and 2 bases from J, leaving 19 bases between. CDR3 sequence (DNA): TGTGCCAGCAGCACGGGGCTGGCGGGGGCCACCTACAATGAGCAGTTCTTC. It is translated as CASSTGLAGATYNEQFF.

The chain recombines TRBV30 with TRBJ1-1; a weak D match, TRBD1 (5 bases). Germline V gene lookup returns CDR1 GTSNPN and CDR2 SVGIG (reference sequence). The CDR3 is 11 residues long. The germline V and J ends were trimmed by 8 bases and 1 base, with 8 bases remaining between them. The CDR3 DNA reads TGTGCCGGGGGGAGGAACACTGAAGCTTTCTTT. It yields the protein CAGGRNTEAFF.

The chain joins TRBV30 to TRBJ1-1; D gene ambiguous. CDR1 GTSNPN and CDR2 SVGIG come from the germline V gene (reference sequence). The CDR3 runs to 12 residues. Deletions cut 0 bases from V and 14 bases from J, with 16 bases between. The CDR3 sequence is CAWSVPPSIVFF. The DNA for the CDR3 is TGTGCCTGGAGTGTACCTCCTAGCATAGTCTTCTTT.

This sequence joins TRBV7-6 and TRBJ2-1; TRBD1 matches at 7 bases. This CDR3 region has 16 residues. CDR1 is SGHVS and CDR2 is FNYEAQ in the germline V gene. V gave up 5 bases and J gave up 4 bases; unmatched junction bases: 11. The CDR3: CASSLRTGDIYNEQFF. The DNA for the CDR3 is TGTGCCAGCAGCCTCAGAACAGGGGATATTTACAATGAGCAGTTCTTC. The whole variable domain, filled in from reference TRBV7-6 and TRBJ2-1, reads GAGVSQSPRYKVTKRGQDVALRCDPISGHVSLYWYRQALGQGPEFLTYFNYEAQQDKSGLPNDRFSAERPEGSISTLTIQRTEQRDSAMYRCASSLRTGDIYNEQFFGPGTRLTVL.

CDR3 in amino acids: CASSSTGNYGYTF. The CDR3 nucleotides read TGTGCCAGCAGTTCGACAGGGAACTATGGCTACACCTTC. The chain is built from TRBV5-4 and TRBJ1-2; 7 bases align to TRBD1. Per the germline V gene, CDR1 is SGHNT and CDR2 is YYREEE (reference sequence). The trim removed 5 bases at V and 2 bases at J, leaving 3 bases unmatched. This CDR3 contains 13 residues. Full variable domain (missing parts from reference TRBV5-4 and TRBJ1-2): ETGVTQSPTHLIKTRGQQVTLRCSSQSGHNTVSWYQQALGQGPQFIFQYYREEENGRGNFPPRFSGLQFPNYSSELNVNALELDDSALYLCASSSTGNYGYTFGSGTRLTVV.

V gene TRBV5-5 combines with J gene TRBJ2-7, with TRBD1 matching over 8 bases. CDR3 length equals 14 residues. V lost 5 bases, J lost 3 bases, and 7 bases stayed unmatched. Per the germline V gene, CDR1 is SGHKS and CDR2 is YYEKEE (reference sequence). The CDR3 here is CASREDRGGYEQYF. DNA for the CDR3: TGTGCCAGCAGAGAAGACAGGGGAGGCTACGAGCAGTACTTC.

For the CDR3, the DNA is TGTGCCTGGACAGACGGGACAGGGGGAGGTCAGCCCCAGCATTTT. Encoded protein: CAWTDGTGGGQPQHF. The chain is built from TRBV30 and TRBJ1-5; 11 nucleotides match TRBD1. The CDR3 spans 15 residues. Germline-derived CDR1 and CDR2 are GTSNPN and SVGIG (reference sequence). The J segment lost 6 bases and the V segment lost 4 bases, leaving 8 bases of the junction unmatched.

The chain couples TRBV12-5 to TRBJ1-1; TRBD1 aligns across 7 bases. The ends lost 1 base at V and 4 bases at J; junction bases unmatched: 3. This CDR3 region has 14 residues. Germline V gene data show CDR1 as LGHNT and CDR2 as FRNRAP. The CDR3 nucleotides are TGTGCTAGTGGTTTGGGTCACAGGGGCACTGAAGCTTTCTTT. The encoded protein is CASGLGHRGTEAFF.

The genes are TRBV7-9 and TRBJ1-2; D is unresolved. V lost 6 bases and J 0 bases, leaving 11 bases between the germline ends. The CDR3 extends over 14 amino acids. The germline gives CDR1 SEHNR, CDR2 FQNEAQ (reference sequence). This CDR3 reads CASSTQEANYGYTF. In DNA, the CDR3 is TGTGCCAGCAGTACCCAGGAGGCTAACTATGGCTACACCTTC.